This T cell receptor (beta chain) originates from a study of radiation and T cells in renal cell carcinoma. Study conclusions and caveats: Pretreatment tumor biopsies were lacking, so baseline clonotypes are unknown. Top tumor clonotypes rose in blood 2 weeks post-radiation, then contracted.

The time point here: baseline pretreatment blood. Treatment in this sample: 15 Gy SBRT to primary tumor, nephrectomy 4 weeks later. Serial blood draws occurred at baseline and 2 and 4 weeks post-SBRT. This renal cell carcinoma was of the clear cell type. Generated by immunoSEQ multiplex PCR, the TCRdb table keeps only in-frame clones and is missing some. The sample carries some 140,000 clones, about 88% recorded once. As for this clone: Its antigen is not identified.

The CDR3 has 18 amino acids. Germline values: CDR1 SGHRS, CDR2 YFSETQ. The trim removed 1 base at V and 0 bases at J, leaving 7 bases unmatched. V is TRBV5-1 and J is TRBJ1-6, with TRBD1 identical over 7 bases. This sample comprised blood, obtained from a patient whose treatment included radiotherapy and nephrectomy. This clonotype was obtained from a woman aged 50 to 65 with renal cell carcinoma. The CDR3 DNA reads as TGCGCCAGCAGCTTGTTAGGAGGGGGCCCCTCCTATAATTCACCCCTCCACTTT. Translated, it gives CASSLLGGGPSYNSPLHF.